A selection of T cell receptor beta chains follows, all from one sample in a study of cytomegalovirus exposure and HLA in healthy donors. TCRdb keeps only in-frame clones here, not all; method: immunoSEQ multiplex PCR. The repertoire has 70,000 to 80,000 clones, roughly 95% of them found once; the top ten carry 2.5% to 3.5%. Input material: PBMCs. These TCRs come from a woman younger than 30 in good health and CMV-seropositive. Each CDR3 is given with its conserved first and last residue. A D gene is named only where the DNA matches it firmly. The size entry is marked missing in some rows and otherwise reads once, few, many or a size class.

>TRBJ2-2|TRBV25-1|TRBD1|.
TGTGCCAGCAGTGAAGTATTGGGGACAGGGAGGGACACCGGGGAGCTGTTTTTT
CASSEVLGTGRDTGELFF
>TRBJ1-5|TRBV7-8|TRBD1|.
TGTGCCAGCAGCCCCGGACAGGGAGAATTTCAGCCCCAGCATTTT
CASSPGQGEFQPQHF
>TRBJ1-6|TRBV6-1|TRBD1|.
TGTGCCAGCAGTGCTAACAGGGGTAATTCACCCCTCCACTTT
CASSANRGNSPLHF
>TRBJ2-3|TRBV18|TRBD1|.
TGTGCCAGCTCACTCGGACAGGGCGGTGGAGATACGCAGTATTTT
CASSLGQGGGDTQYF
>TRBJ2-1|TRBV19|TRBD2|.
TGTGCCAGTAGTATAGGCCGGGAGGGTGAGCAGTTCTTC
CASSIGREGEQFF
>TRBJ2-5|TRBV7-8|.|.
TGTGCCAGCAGCGGTAGGGGCTGGTACCAAGAGACCCAGTACTTC
CASSGRGWYQETQYF
>TRBJ2-5|TRBV30|.|.
TGTGCCTGGAGTGTTGGTGCCAGCAGGGTGAGAGAGACCCAGTACTTC
CAWSVGASRVRETQYF
>TRBJ1-6|TRBV5-1|.|.
TGCGCCAGCAGCTTGGCGGAGGGAAGGAATTCACCCCTCCACTTT
CASSLAEGRNSPLHF
>TRBJ1-5|TRBV6-1|.|many
TGTGCCAGCAGTGCGTGGGACATCACTAGCAATCAGCCCCAGCATTTT
CASSAWDITSNQPQHF
>TRBJ2-7|TRBV19|.|.
TGTGCCAGTAGTATGACATCAGGGGACGAGCAGTACTTC
CASSMTSGDEQYF
>TRBJ2-7|TRBV2|.|.
TGTGCCAGCAGTGAGCCAGGGTACTCCTACGAGCAGTACTTC
CASSEPGYSYEQYF
>TRBJ1-1|TRBV11-3|.|once
TGTGCCAGCAGCCCCACCCGGGAGAACACTGAAGCTTTCTTT
CASSPTRENTEAFF
>TRBJ1-2|TRBV7-3|TRBD1|.
TGTGCCAGCAGCACCCGCGGACAGGGCTCCGACTATGGCTACACCTTC
CASSTRGQGSDYGYTF